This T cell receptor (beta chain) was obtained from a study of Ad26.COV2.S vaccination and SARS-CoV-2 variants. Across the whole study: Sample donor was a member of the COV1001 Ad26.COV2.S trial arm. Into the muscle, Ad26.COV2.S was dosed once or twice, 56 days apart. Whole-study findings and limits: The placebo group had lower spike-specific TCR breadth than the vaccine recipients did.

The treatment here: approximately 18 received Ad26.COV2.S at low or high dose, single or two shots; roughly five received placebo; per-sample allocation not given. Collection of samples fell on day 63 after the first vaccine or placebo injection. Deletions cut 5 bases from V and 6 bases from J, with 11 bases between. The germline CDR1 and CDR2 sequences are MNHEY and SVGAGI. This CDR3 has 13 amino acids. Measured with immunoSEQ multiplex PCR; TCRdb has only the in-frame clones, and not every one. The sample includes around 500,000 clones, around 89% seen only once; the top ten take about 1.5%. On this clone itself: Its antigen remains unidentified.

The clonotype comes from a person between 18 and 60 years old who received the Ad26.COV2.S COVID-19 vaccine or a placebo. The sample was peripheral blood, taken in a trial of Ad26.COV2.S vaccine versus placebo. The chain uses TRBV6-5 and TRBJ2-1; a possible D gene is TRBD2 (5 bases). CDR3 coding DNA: TGTGCCAGCAGTCGGACTCATACCAATGAGCAGTTCTTC. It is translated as CASSRTHTNEQFF.